The 8 T cell receptor beta chains below all came from one sample that was sequenced in a study of molecular identifiers for immune sequencing clone quantification. One entry per CDR3 protein, called by TCRdb with MiXCR from the PCR reads. This table has 80,000 to 130,000 distinct CDR3 sequences, roughly 34% appearing once. Material for sequencing was naive CD8+ T cells from blood, with Jurkat cell RNA spiked in. The subset was: FACS-sorted CD8+CD4-CCR7+CD45RA+ naive T cells. The receptors come from a human donor in good health. Some libraries in this study had Jurkat cell RNA spiked in.

This clonotype turned up a few times. The rearrangement joins TRBV2 to TRBJ2-3; 14 nucleotides line up with TRBD2. Germline values: CDR1 SNHLY, CDR2 FYNNEI. Trimming took 9 bases from V and 7 from J; bases not matched to a gene: 15. The CDR3 has 17 residues. CDR3 coding DNA: TGTGCCAGTCTGAGCAACGGGACTAGCGGGAGTTTAAATACGCAGTATTTT. This encodes CASLSNGTSGSLNTQYF. The full variable domain, completed using reference TRBV2 and TRBJ2-3, is EPEVTQTPSHQVTQMGQEVILRCVPISNHLYFYWYRQILGQKVEFLVSFYNNEISEKSEIFDDQFSVERPDGSNFTLKIRSTKLEDSAMYFCASLSNGTSGSLNTQYFGPGTRLTVL.

The chain uses TRBV4-3 and TRBJ2-7; perhaps TRBD1 as D (6 bases). V was cut by 1 base and J by 6 bases, with 13 bases left in between. The germline CDR1 and CDR2 sequences are LGHNA and YSLEER. This CDR3 contains 14 residues. CDR3 residues: CASSQVYRDREQYF. DNA of the CDR3: TGCGCCAGCAGCCAAGTTTACAGGGACCGCGAGCAGTACTTC.

This clonotype was observed at least ten times. CDR3 amino acids: CAISEPKTGTGTYEQYF. DNA of the CDR3: TGTGCCATCAGTGAGCCGAAGACCGGGACAGGTACCTACGAGCAGTACTTC. The chain joins TRBV10-3 to TRBJ2-7; TRBD1 matches 8 bases. With V trimmed by 2 bases and J by 2 bases, 11 bases remained unmatched. Germline CDR1 reads ENHRY; CDR2 reads SYGVKD. This CDR3 contains 17 residues.

This clonotype was recorded many times. V usage is TRBV28 and J usage is TRBJ2-3, with D tentatively TRBD1 (6 bases). Deletions cut 6 bases from V and 2 bases from J, with 18 bases between. CDR1 and CDR2 from the germline V gene are MDHEN and SYDVKM. The CDR3 consists of 16 residues. CDR3 nucleotides: TGTGCCAGCAGCCTAGGGACACTTAGGCCCACAGATACGCAGTATTTT. Translation: CASSLGTLRPTDTQYF.

With respect to this clonotype: Being one base from a much bigger clone, this may be a read error. J is TRBJ1-3 and V is TRBV7-8; D possibly corresponds to TRBD1 (5 bases). The CDR3 loop spans 14 amino acids. V lost 3 bases and J 1 base, leaving 7 bases between the germline ends. Germline CDR1 SGHVS, CDR2 FQNEAQ. CDR3 sequence: CASSLTDSGNTIYF. The CDR3 DNA follows: TGTGCCAGCAGCTTGACAGATTCTGGAAACACCATATATTTT.

Points on this clonotype: This clone may be a read error of a much larger clone one base away. The rearrangement links TRBV13 to TRBJ2-4; D gene uncertain. Germline loops: CDR1 PRHDT, CDR2 FYEKMQ (reference sequence). The CDR3 has 14 amino acids. The CDR3 is CAGSLYEAKNIQYF. CDR3 nucleotide sequence: TGTGCCGGCAGCTTATACGAGGCCAAAAACATTCAGTACTTC.

The V and J genes are TRBV27 and TRBJ2-3; D remains unclear. Trimming took 1 base from V and 2 from J, leaving 4 bases between them. CDR3 length equals 13 residues. Germline loops: CDR1 MNHEY, CDR2 SMNVEV (reference sequence). The CDR3 is CASSLWATDTQYF. Here the CDR3 DNA reads TGTGCCAGCAGTTTATGGGCCACAGATACGCAGTATTTT.

This clonotype was detected many times. The chain has TRBV5-4 and TRBJ1-1; no reliable D call. Germline lookup yields CDR1 SGHNT and CDR2 YYREEE (reference sequence). This CDR3 contains 16 residues. Trimming shortened V by 3 bases and J by 0 bases, and 15 bases separated the two germline ends. The CDR3 DNA reads as TGTGCCAGCAGCTCCATTCAGGAGTTCCTGAACACTGAAGCTTTCTTT. It encodes CASSSIQEFLNTEAFF.